This passage covers 26 T cell receptor beta chains from one sample sequenced in a study of T-cell memory formation after mild COVID-19. MiXCR was run by TCRdb on the 5' RACE reads, yielding one entry per CDR3 protein. The table lists hundreds of thousands of distinct CDR3 sequences, approximately 23% of them singletons. Sequencing was performed on PBMCs or a T cell subset sorted from them (not recorded which). All receptors derive from an adult woman who had mild COVID-19 (a few samples of this study predate the infection). Cell type and time point are not known.

V usage is TRBV10-3 and J usage is TRBJ1-2; TRBD1 might be the D (5 bases). CDR1 is ENHRY, CDR2 SYGVKD, per germline. CDR3 length equals 12 residues. Deletions cut 7 bases from V and 6 bases from J, with 12 bases between. The CDR3 here is CAINQGRDGYTF. The CDR3 DNA reads TGTGCCATCAATCAGGGTCGTGATGGCTACACCTTC.

The chain joins TRBV2 to TRBJ2-7, with 7 nucleotides matching TRBD1. Germline CDR1 SNHLY, CDR2 FYNNEI. The V segment lost 11 bases and the J segment 7 bases; nucleotides outside the gene matches: 11. The CDR3 is 12 amino acids. The CDR3 nucleotides are TGTGCCGCTCAGGGGGAGATTGGTGAGCAGTACTTC. It encodes CAAQGEIGEQYF.

This chain links TRBV2 with TRBJ2-2; a possible D gene is TRBD2 (6 bases). The CDR3 totals 14 residues. Deletions cut 1 base from V and 9 bases from J, with 12 bases between. CDR1 SNHLY and CDR2 FYNNEI come from the germline V gene. CDR3 bases: TGTGCCAGCAGTGAAGGTAGCGGAGTCCGGGAGCTGTTTTTT. Amino acid sequence: CASSEGSGVRELFF.

This clonotype was observed a few times. The rearrangement uses TRBV5-1 and TRBJ2-1, with D possibly being TRBD1 (5 bases). CDR1 is SGHRS and CDR2 is YFSETQ in the germline V gene. V was pared by 6 bases and J by 3 bases, with 10 bases between. This CDR3 region has 13 residues. The CDR3 reads CASKDTDYNEQFF. The CDR3 DNA reads TGCGCCAGCAAGGACACCGACTACAATGAGCAGTTCTTC.

This clonotype came up many times. The chain joins TRBV5-1 to TRBJ2-7; 9 bases match TRBD1. The CDR3 totals 12 residues. Germline values: CDR1 SGHRS, CDR2 YFSETQ. Trimming cost V 4 bases and J 5 bases; bases outside gene matches: 1. The CDR3 nucleotides are TGCGCCAGCAGCCGGGACAGGGACGAGCAGTACTTC. This codes for CASSRDRDEQYF.

This clonotype was recorded a few times. This chain links TRBV12-3 or TRBV12-4 with TRBJ2-1, with 8 bases fitting TRBD1. The J segment lost 8 bases and the V segment lost 5 bases, leaving 11 bases of the junction unmatched. The CDR3 runs 15 residues. Here the CDR3 reads CASSHHSGGRDEQFF. CDR3 nucleotide sequence: TGTGCCAGCAGTCACCATTCAGGGGGCAGGGATGAGCAGTTCTTC.

This clonotype occurred a few times. The chain couples TRBV5-1 to TRBJ2-2; D is possibly TRBD2 (5 bases). V was clipped by 4 bases and J by 5 bases, with 18 bases between them. The CDR3 is 16 residues long. The germline V gene encodes CDR1 SGHRS and CDR2 YFSETQ. CDR3 residues: CASSHAVLASTGELFF. The CDR3 DNA is TGCGCCAGCAGCCATGCGGTCCTAGCCTCAACCGGGGAGCTGTTTTTT. The full variable domain, its missing parts supplied by reference TRBV5-1 and TRBJ2-2, is KAGVTQTPRYLIKTRGQQVTLSCSPISGHRSVSWYQQTPGQGLQFLFEYFSETQRNKGNFPGRFSGRQFSNSRSEMNVSTLELGDSALYLCASSHAVLASTGELFFGEGSRLTVL.

Here the CDR3 reads CASSRGGLTDTQYF. DNA for the CDR3: TGTGCCAGCAGCCGCGGGGGGCTCACAGATACGCAGTATTTT. This chain uses TRBV7-3 with TRBJ2-3; 8 nucleotides agree with TRBD2. The CDR3 contains 14 residues. V was pared by 5 bases and J by 2 bases, with 3 bases of the junction left unmatched. The germline gives CDR1 SGHTA, CDR2 FQGTGA.

This clonotype was seen a few times. The chain employs TRBV29-1 and TRBJ1-3; D not resolved. The CDR3 length is 10 residues. Trimming stripped 0 bases from V and 9 bases from J, with 3 bases between. Germline V CDR1 and CDR2: SQVTM, ANQGSEA. The CDR3 DNA reads as TGCAGCGTTGAAGAGGGCACCATATATTTT. Protein: CSVEEGTIYF. Filled out from reference TRBV29-1 and TRBJ1-3, the complete variable domain reads SAVISQKPSRDICQRGTSLTIQCQVDSQVTMMFWYRQQPGQSLTLIATANQGSEATYESGFVIDKFPISRPNLTFSTLTVSNMSPEDSSIYLCSVEEGTIYFGEGSWLTVV.

Only a few counts were recorded for this clonotype. The chain is built from TRBV29-1 and TRBJ2-4; tentatively, D is TRBD1 (8 bases). This CDR3 spans 13 amino acids. Germline V gene lookup returns CDR1 SQVTM and CDR2 ANQGSEA. With 4 bases removed from V and 7 bases from J, the gap between germline ends came to 14 bases. The CDR3 DNA reads TGCAGCGTTGGAATACAGGGGGGGAACATTCAGTACTTC. Its translation: CSVGIQGGNIQYF.

The genes are TRBV24-1 and TRBJ1-2; weak D call: TRBD1 (5 bases). The CDR3 runs to 12 residues. V was cut by 2 bases and J by 8 bases, with 8 bases left in between. The germline gives CDR1 KGHDR, CDR2 SFDVKD. In DNA, the CDR3 is TGTGCCACCAGTGATTGGAAGGGGGGCTACACCTTC. This encodes CATSDWKGGYTF.

V gene TRBV9 combines with J gene TRBJ2-5, with D uncertain. Germline V gene lookup returns CDR1 SGDLS and CDR2 YYNGEE. V was clipped by 0 bases and J by 1 base, with 7 bases between them. The CDR3 consists of 14 residues. CDR3: CASSVAGSQETQYF. The DNA of the CDR3 is TGTGCCAGCAGCGTAGCGGGCTCCCAAGAGACCCAGTACTTC.

This clonotype appeared a few times. V usage is TRBV27 and J usage is TRBJ2-1; D may match TRBD1 or TRBD2 (6 bases each). The CDR3 is 22 amino acids. V was shortened by 4 bases and J by 8 bases, with 39 bases between the two germline ends. Germline V gene data show CDR1 as MNHEY and CDR2 as SMNVEV (reference sequence). For the CDR3, the DNA is TGTGCCAGCAGTTCCAGGGGCTTCACTAGAGGCGGGATCGGGGGCCTAAGGGATGAGCAGTTCTTC. Its protein product is CASSSRGFTRGGIGGLRDEQFF.

This chain links TRBV15 with TRBJ2-1; 12 bases are shared with TRBD1. The CDR3 sequence is 15 residues long. The V gene's germline CDR1 is LNHNV and CDR2 YYDKDF (reference sequence). V dropped 4 bases and J dropped 9; count of bases not matched to a gene: 7. CDR3 nucleotides: TGTGCCACCAGCATCGGGACAGGGGGCTTGGTTGAGCAGTTCTTC. Translating gives CATSIGTGGLVEQFF.

The chain links TRBV5-5 to TRBJ2-7, with D tentatively TRBD1 (7 bases). V was trimmed by 4 bases and J by 4 bases, leaving 18 bases between them. Germline V gives CDR1 SGHKS, CDR2 YYEKEE (reference sequence). The CDR3 length is 15 residues. The DNA for the CDR3 is TGTGCCAGCAGCCTCGACCGTCAGGGGGGTTACGAGCAGTACTTC. Protein sequence: CASSLDRQGGYEQYF.

This clonotype has at least ten counts. This sequence joins TRBV29-1 and TRBJ2-2; TRBD2 aligns across 14 bases. The CDR3 is made up of 18 amino acids. The V segment lost 5 bases and the J segment 1 base; nucleotides outside the gene matches: 9. Germline V gene lookup returns CDR1 SQVTM and CDR2 ANQGSEA. The CDR3 sequence: CSVSGLAGGAGNTGELFF. The CDR3 DNA reads TGCAGCGTTTCCGGACTAGCGGGAGGAGCGGGGAACACCGGGGAGCTGTTTTTT.

Only a few counts were recorded for this clonotype. The CDR3 spells CASSPRDSGYEQYF. In DNA, the CDR3 is TGCGCCAGCAGCCCGAGGGACAGCGGCTACGAGCAGTACTTC. V gene TRBV5-1 combines with J gene TRBJ2-7; TRBD1 matches at 7 bases. Germline assignment: CDR1 SGHRS and CDR2 YFSETQ. V shed 4 bases and J 3 bases; nucleotides not matched to a gene: 7. The CDR3 runs 14 residues.

The chain has TRBV12-3 or TRBV12-4 and TRBJ2-7, with 9 bases identical to TRBD1. The ends lost 3 bases at V and 5 bases at J; junction bases unmatched: 5. CDR3 size: 14 residues. The CDR3 sequence: CASSFWDRVNEQYF. As DNA, the CDR3 is TGTGCCAGCAGTTTCTGGGACAGGGTTAACGAGCAGTACTTC.

The sample holds a few counts of this clonotype. This chain joins TRBV12-3 or TRBV12-4 and TRBJ1-5; 8 bases are a match to TRBD1. Trimming removed 3 bases from V and 2 bases from J; junction bases left unmatched: 15. The CDR3 loop spans 19 amino acids. The CDR3 spells CASSFSRRGLVTGNQPQHF. The CDR3 nucleotides are TGTGCCAGCAGTTTCTCCCGCAGGGGGCTCGTGACAGGCAATCAGCCCCAGCATTTT.

This chain uses TRBV24-1 with TRBJ2-7; no reliable D call. V lost 4 bases, J lost 0 bases, and 9 bases lay in between. CDR3 length equals 14 residues. The germline V gene encodes CDR1 KGHDR and CDR2 SFDVKD. The CDR3 DNA reads as TGTGCCACCAGTGAAGGACCCAGCTCCTACGAGCAGTACTTC. Amino acid sequence: CATSEGPSSYEQYF.

The gene calls are TRBV9 and TRBJ2-3; possibly TRBD2 for D (5 bases). The V gene lost 6 bases and the J gene lost 2 bases, with 10 bases spanning the gap. CDR3 length: 13 residues. Germline V gene sequence: CDR1 SGDLS, CDR2 YYNGEE. The CDR3 coding sequence is TGTGCCAGCACCCGGGAAAACACAGATACGCAGTATTTT. Translated: CASTRENTDTQYF.

The chain links TRBV5-1 to TRBJ2-7; D is unresolved. V dropped 1 base and J dropped 5 bases, with 7 bases sitting between them. CDR1 is SGHRS, CDR2 YFSETQ, per germline. CDR3 length equals 12 residues. CDR3 region: CASSLTSNEQYF. CDR3 coding DNA: TGCGCCAGCAGCTTGACCTCAAACGAGCAGTACTTC.

V gene TRBV7-8 combines with J gene TRBJ1-4, with D maybe TRBD1 (5 bases). V lost 5 bases and J 8 bases, leaving 12 bases between the germline ends. Germline CDR1 and CDR2: SGHVS and FQNEAQ. The CDR3 is made up of 13 amino acids. The CDR3 nucleotides are TGTGCCAGCAGCCGGGGGGTCGAAGAAAAACTGTTTTTT. Translating it yields CASSRGVEEKLFF.

The chain recombines TRBV11-2 with TRBJ2-2; TRBD2 matches at 7 bases. V dropped 5 bases and J dropped 8; count of bases not matched to a gene: 11. Germline V lookup: CDR1 SGHAT, CDR2 FQNNGV. The CDR3 spans 15 residues. The CDR3 protein is CASSLNVLAEGELFF. In DNA, the CDR3 is TGTGCCAGCAGCCTCAACGTGCTAGCGGAGGGGGAGCTGTTTTTT.

The sample holds a few counts of this clonotype. This sequence joins TRBV7-2 and TRBJ2-7; D perhaps matches TRBD1 (6 bases). The CDR3 sequence is 14 residues long. The V gene lost 7 bases and the J gene lost 1 base, with 14 bases spanning the gap. Germline V CDR1 and CDR2: SGHTA, FQGNSA. CDR3 DNA: TGTGCCAGCACTACCGCGACAGGATCCTACGAGCAGTACTTC. Translation: CASTTATGSYEQYF.

V and J are TRBV6-1 and TRBJ1-1; a possible D gene is TRBD1 (6 bases). The CDR3 loop spans 15 amino acids. Germline values: CDR1 MNHNS, CDR2 SASEGT. Trimming took off 8 bases at V and 5 bases at J, with 21 bases between the two ends. For the CDR3, the DNA is TGTGCCAGCCAGGGGATATGGCCCGACAGGACTGAAGCTTTCTTT. Its translation: CASQGIWPDRTEAFF.